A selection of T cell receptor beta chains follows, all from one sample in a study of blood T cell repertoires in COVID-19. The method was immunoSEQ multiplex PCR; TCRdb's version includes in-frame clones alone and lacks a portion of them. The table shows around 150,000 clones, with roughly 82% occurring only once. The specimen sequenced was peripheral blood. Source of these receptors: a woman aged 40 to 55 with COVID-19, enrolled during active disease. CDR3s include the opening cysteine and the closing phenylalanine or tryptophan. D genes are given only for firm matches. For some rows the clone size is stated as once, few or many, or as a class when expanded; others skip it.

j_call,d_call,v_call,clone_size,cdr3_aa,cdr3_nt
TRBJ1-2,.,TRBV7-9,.,CASSLSLGGYGYTF,TGTGCCAGCAGCTTGTCTCTGGGGGGCTATGGCTACACCTTC
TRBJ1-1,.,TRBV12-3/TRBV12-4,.,CASSSVAGTEAFF,TGTGCCAGCTCCTCAGTGGCGGGAACTGAAGCTTTCTTT
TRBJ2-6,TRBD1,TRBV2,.,CASSDGRDRVLSGANVLTF,TGTGCCAGCAGTGATGGCCGGGACAGGGTACTTTCTGGGGCCAACGTCCTGACTTTC
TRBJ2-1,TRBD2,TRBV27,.,CASSLAASYNEQFF,TGTGCCAGCTCACTAGCGGCCTCCTACAATGAGCAGTTCTTC
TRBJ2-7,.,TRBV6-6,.,CASSKPAELNEQYF,TGTGCCAGCTCCAAACCCGCGGAACTCAACGAGCAGTACTTC
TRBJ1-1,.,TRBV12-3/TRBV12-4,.,CASSLTALTEAFF,TGTGCCAGCAGTTTGACAGCCTTGACTGAAGCTTTCTTT
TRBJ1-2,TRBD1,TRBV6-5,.,CASSLRQGRADGYTF,TGTGCCAGCAGCCTTAGACAGGGGCGCGCGGATGGCTACACCTTC
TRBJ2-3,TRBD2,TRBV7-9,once,CASRLGGGRTDTQYF,TGTGCCAGCAGACTCGGGGGGGGTCGCACAGATACGCAGTATTTT
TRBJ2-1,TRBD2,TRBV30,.,CAWSGLAGINEQFF,TGTGCCTGGAGTGGACTAGCGGGGATCAATGAGCAGTTCTTC
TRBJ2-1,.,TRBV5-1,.,CASSLVGGHYNEQFF,TGCGCCAGCAGCTTGGTTGGCGGCCACTACAATGAGCAGTTCTTC
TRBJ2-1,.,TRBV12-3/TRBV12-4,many,CASSYFRNEQFF,TGTGCCAGCAGTTATTTTCGCAATGAGCAGTTCTTC
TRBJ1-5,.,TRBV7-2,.,CASSVTRSQPQHF,TGTGCCAGCAGCGTTACGCGGAGTCAGCCCCAGCATTTT
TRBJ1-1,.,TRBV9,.,CASSSEINTEAFF,TGTGCCAGCAGCTCAGAAATCAACACTGAAGCTTTCTTT
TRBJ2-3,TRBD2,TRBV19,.,CASSSGILALSTDTQYF,TGTGCCAGTAGTTCAGGCATACTAGCGCTAAGCACAGATACGCAGTATTTT
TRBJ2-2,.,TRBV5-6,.,CASRFRANTGELFF,TGTGCCAGCAGGTTCAGGGCAAACACCGGGGAGCTGTTTTTT
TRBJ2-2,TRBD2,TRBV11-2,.,CASSSGSGMNTGELFF,TGTGCCAGCAGCTCCGGTAGCGGGATGAACACCGGGGAGCTGTTTTTT
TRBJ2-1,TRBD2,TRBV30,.,CAWKIAGVFHNEQFF,TGTGCCTGGAAAATAGCGGGAGTTTTCCACAATGAGCAGTTCTTC
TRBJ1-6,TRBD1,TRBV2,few,CASSVYGTVNSPLHF,TGTGCCAGCAGTGTTTATGGGACAGTGAATTCACCCCTCCACTTT
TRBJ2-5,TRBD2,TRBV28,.,CASSFVGTSLAGTQETQYF,TGTGCCAGCAGTTTCGTCGGGACTAGCTTAGCGGGAACCCAAGAGACCCAGTACTTC
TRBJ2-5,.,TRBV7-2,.,CATSGGRGETQYF,TGTGCCACGTCGGGGGGCCGAGGGGAGACCCAGTACTTC
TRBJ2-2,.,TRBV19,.,CASSLPSGVTGELFF,TGTGCCAGTAGTCTACCCTCGGGGGTCACCGGGGAGCTGTTTTTT
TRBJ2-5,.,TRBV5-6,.,CASSLAGVSQETQYF,TGTGCCAGCAGCTTGGCCGGGGTGTCCCAAGAGACCCAGTACTTC
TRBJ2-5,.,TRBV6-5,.,CASYWAETQYF,TGTGCCAGCTACTGGGCGGAGACCCAGTACTTC
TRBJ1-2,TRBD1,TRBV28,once,CASRPLGQGLGYTF,TGTGCCAGCAGGCCATTGGGACAGGGGCTTGGCTACACCTTC
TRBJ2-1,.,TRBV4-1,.,CASSQPGGPRGFGSYNEQFF,TGCGCCAGCAGCCAGCCCGGAGGGCCAAGAGGGTTTGGGTCCTACAATGAGCAGTTCTTC
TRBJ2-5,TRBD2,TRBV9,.,CASSAGLTSQETQYF,TGTGCCAGCAGCGCGGGACTAACCAGCCAAGAGACCCAGTACTTC
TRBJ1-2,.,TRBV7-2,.,CASSLGGANYGYTF,TGTGCCAGCAGCTTAGGGGGAGCTAACTATGGCTACACCTTC
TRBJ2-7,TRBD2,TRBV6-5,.,CASSYSSGGHSYEQYF,TGTGCCAGCAGTTACTCTTCGGGAGGCCACTCCTACGAGCAGTACTTC
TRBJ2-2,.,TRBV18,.,CASSPSSGAGELFF,TGTGCCAGCTCACCAAGTTCCGGGGCCGGGGAGCTGTTTTTT
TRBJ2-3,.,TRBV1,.,CTSSQVNREGQFRTDTQYF,TGCACCAGCAGCCAAGTGAACCGGGAGGGCCAATTTCGGACAGATACGCAGTATTTT
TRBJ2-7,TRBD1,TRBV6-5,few,CASTDRAYEQYF,TGTGCCAGCACGGACAGGGCCTACGAGCAGTACTTC
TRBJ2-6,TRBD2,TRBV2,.,CASSELAGAVGANVLTF,TGTGCCAGCAGTGAACTAGCGGGAGCGGTTGGGGCCAACGTCCTGACTTTC
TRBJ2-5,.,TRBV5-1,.,CASSLDRQETQYF,TGCGCCAGCAGCCTTGACAGGCAAGAGACCCAGTACTTC
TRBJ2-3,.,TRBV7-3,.,CASSQGEAPRDTQYF,TGTGCCAGCAGCCAGGGGGAGGCCCCACGGGATACGCAGTATTTT
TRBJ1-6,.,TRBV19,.,CASSILGNSPLHF,TGTGCCAGTAGTATACTCGGTAATTCACCCCTCCACTTT
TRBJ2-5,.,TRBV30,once,CAWSAQGQKTQYF,TGTGCCTGGAGCGCCCAGGGGCAGAAGACCCAGTACTTC
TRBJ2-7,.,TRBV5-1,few,CASSLSDLYEQYF,TGCGCCAGCAGCTTGTCAGACTTATACGAGCAGTACTTC
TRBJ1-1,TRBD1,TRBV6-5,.,CASTGGTEAFF,TGTGCCAGCACAGGGGGCACTGAAGCTTTCTTT
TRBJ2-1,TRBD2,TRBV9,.,CASSVRGLAGGVEQFF,TGTGCCAGCAGCGTAAGGGGACTAGCGGGAGGGGTTGAGCAGTTCTTC
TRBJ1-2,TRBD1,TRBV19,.,CASCYRDRGGYGYTF,TGTGCCAGTTGCTATCGGGACAGGGGCGGGTATGGCTACACCTTC
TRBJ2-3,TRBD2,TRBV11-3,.,CASSFGGLGYPDTQYF,TGTGCCAGCAGCTTCGGGGGACTAGGTTACCCAGATACGCAGTATTTT
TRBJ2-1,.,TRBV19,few,CASSYPSSYNEQFF,TGTGCCAGTAGTTACCCTAGCTCCTACAATGAGCAGTTCTTC
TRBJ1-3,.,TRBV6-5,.,CASSLQGPGNTIYF,TGTGCCAGCAGTTTACAGGGCCCTGGAAACACCATATATTTT
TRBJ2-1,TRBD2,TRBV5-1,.,CASYSGRAVYEQFF,TGCGCCAGTTATAGCGGGAGGGCCGTATATGAGCAGTTCTTC
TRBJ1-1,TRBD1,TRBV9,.,CASSYGTGAAGRLNTEAFF,TGTGCCAGCAGCTATGGGACAGGGGCGGCTGGCCGGCTAAACACTGAAGCTTTCTTT
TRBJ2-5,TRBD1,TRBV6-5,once,CASSYGTGVHGTQYF,TGTGCCAGCAGTTATGGGACAGGGGTTCACGGGACCCAGTACTTC
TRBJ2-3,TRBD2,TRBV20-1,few,CSASGASGNIDTQYF,TGCAGTGCAAGTGGTGCTAGCGGGAATATAGATACGCAGTATTTT
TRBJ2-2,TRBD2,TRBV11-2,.,CASQRDLPGELFF,TGTGCCAGCCAGCGGGACCTCCCCGGGGAGCTGTTTTTT
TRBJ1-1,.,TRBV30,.,CAWSTGITEAFF,TGTGCCTGGAGTACAGGGATAACTGAAGCTTTCTTT
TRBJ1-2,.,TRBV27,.,CASSSRLGQGLGYTF,TGTGCCAGCAGTTCAAGGCTGGGCCAAGGTTTGGGCTACACCTTC